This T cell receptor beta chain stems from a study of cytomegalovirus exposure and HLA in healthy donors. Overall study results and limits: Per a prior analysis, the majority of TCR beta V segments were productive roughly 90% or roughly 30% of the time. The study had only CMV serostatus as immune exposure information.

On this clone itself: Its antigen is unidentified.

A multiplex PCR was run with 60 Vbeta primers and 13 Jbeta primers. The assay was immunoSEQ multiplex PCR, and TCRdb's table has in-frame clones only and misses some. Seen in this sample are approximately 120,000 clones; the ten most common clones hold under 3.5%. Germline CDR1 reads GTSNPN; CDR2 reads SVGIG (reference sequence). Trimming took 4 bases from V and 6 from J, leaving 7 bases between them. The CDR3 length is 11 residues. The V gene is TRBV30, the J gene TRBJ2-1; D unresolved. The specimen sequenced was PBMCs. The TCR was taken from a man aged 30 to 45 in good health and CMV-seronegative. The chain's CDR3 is CAWTPGNEQFF. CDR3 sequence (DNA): TGTGCCTGGACCCCAGGCAATGAGCAGTTCTTC.